Each of the 25 T cell receptor beta chains below was sequenced from the same sample in a study of cytomegalovirus exposure and HLA in healthy donors. The PCR contained 60 Vbeta and 13 Jbeta primers. This table comes from immunoSEQ multiplex PCR, and its TCRdb copy is limited to in-frame clones, with some not included. The sample carries some 66,000 clones, 70% to 85% recorded once. Sequencing was done on a sample of PBMCs. The receptors stem from a man in his fifties or sixties in good health and CMV-seropositive.

In DNA, the CDR3 is TGTGCCAGCTCGAGCGGGCAGGGTGGGTATGGCTACACCTTC. Residues: CASSSGQGGYGYTF. The rearrangement links TRBV7-9 to TRBJ1-2, with a tentative D call TRBD1 (5 bases). Germline CDR1 is SEHNR and CDR2 is FQNEAQ (reference sequence). V shed 8 bases and J shed 5 bases, with 18 bases lying between them. The CDR3 is 14 amino acids.

The chain has TRBV4-2 and TRBJ1-6, with 9 bases lining up with TRBD1. CDR1 and CDR2 (germline): LGHNA, YNFKEQ. J was trimmed by 8 bases and V by 6 bases; bases with no gene match: 11. The CDR3 loop spans 16 amino acids. The CDR3 DNA reads as TGTGCCAGCAGGCGAACTACGGGACAGGGTTATTCACCCCTCCACTTT. Its protein product is CASRRTTGQGYSPLHF.

The J gene is TRBJ2-7, the V gene TRBV27, with TRBD2 matching 7 bases. Per the germline V gene, CDR1 is MNHEY and CDR2 is SMNVEV (reference sequence). The CDR3 has 13 amino acids. Trimming took 6 bases from V and 2 from J; bases not matched to a gene: 4. The CDR3 loop reads CASRSAGAYEQYF. CDR3 DNA: TGTGCCAGCAGATCGGCGGGGGCCTACGAGCAGTACTTC.

The J gene is TRBJ1-1, the V gene TRBV11-2; TRBD1 matches 9 bases. This CDR3 region has 15 residues. Germline lookup yields CDR1 SGHAT and CDR2 FQNNGV. The trim removed 5 bases at V and 0 bases at J, leaving 4 bases unmatched. In DNA form, the CDR3 reads TGTGCCAGCAGCCAAAGACAGGGGGTGAACACTGAAGCTTTCTTT. Its translation is CASSQRQGVNTEAFF.

The rearrangement joins TRBV9 to TRBJ1-3; 11 bases match TRBD1. V shed 2 bases and J 6 bases; nucleotides not matched to a gene: 7. CDR3 size: 16 residues. From germline, CDR1 is SGDLS and CDR2 YYNGEE. As DNA, the CDR3 is TGTGCCAGCAGCGTCGCCGGGACAGGGGGTCAAAACACCATATATTTT. Translating gives CASSVAGTGGQNTIYF.

The sample holds one count of this clone. The V call is TRBV7-9, the J call TRBJ2-1, with D perhaps matching TRBD2 (5 bases). Trimming pared 1 base from V and 10 bases from J, leaving 14 bases between. CDR1 is SEHNR and CDR2 is FQNEAQ in the germline V gene (reference sequence). The CDR3 extends over 14 amino acids. CDR3 nucleotide sequence: TGTGCCAGCAGCTTAGTCAGCGGTCACCAAGAGCAGTTCTTC. It translates to CASSLVSGHQEQFF.

The V and J genes are TRBV29-1 and TRBJ2-1, with 8 bases matching TRBD2. This CDR3 has 14 amino acids. Germline lookup yields CDR1 SQVTM and CDR2 ANQGSEA. The trim removed 2 bases at V and 4 bases at J, leaving 4 bases unmatched. CDR3 amino acids: CSVEWGLGYNEQFF. DNA for the CDR3: TGCAGCGTTGAATGGGGACTAGGTTACAATGAGCAGTTCTTC.

In this sample, this clone turned up a few times. The chain recombines TRBV7-9 with TRBJ2-6, with no clear D. CDR3 length: 15 residues. V lost 0 bases, J lost 3 bases, and 6 bases lay in between. Germline CDR1 is SEHNR and CDR2 is FQNEAQ (reference sequence). Written as DNA, the CDR3 is TGTGCCAGCAGCTTAGCTGGCAGTGGGGCCAACGTCCTGACTTTC. This codes for CASSLAGSGANVLTF.

The chain links TRBV19 to TRBJ1-5, with 7 bases fitting TRBD1. CDR1 is LNHDA and CDR2 is SQIVND in the germline V gene (reference sequence). V was clipped by 6 bases and J by 0 bases; unmatched bases: 5. This CDR3 is built from 15 residues. The CDR3 region has the DNA TGTGCCAGTAGCCGGACAGGTGATAGCAATCAGCCCCAGCATTTT. Protein: CASSRTGDSNQPQHF.

The chain uses TRBV5-8 and TRBJ1-5; 7 bases agree with TRBD1. Per the germline V gene, CDR1 is SGHTS and CDR2 is YDEGEE. The V segment lost 4 bases and the J segment 2 bases; nucleotides outside the gene matches: 6. CDR3 size: 15 residues. Here the CDR3 DNA reads TGTGCCAGCAGCACGGGACAGAGCGGCAATCAGCCCCAGCATTTT. This sequence encodes CASSTGQSGNQPQHF.

This chain joins TRBV11-3 and TRBJ2-1, with D possibly being TRBD2 (5 bases). CDR3 length equals 15 residues. The V gene's germline CDR1 is SGHNT and CDR2 YENEEA. Trimming took 5 bases from V and 4 from J, leaving 15 bases between them. This CDR3 reads CASSLGEYVYNEQFF. DNA of the CDR3: TGTGCCAGCAGCCTCGGGGAATACGTTTACAATGAGCAGTTCTTC.

The rearrangement uses TRBV14 and TRBJ2-7, with TRBD1 identical over 8 bases. There are 15 residues in the CDR3. After removal of 3 bases from V and 2 bases from J, the junction contained 6 bases not matched to a gene. CDR1 is SGHDN and CDR2 is FVKESK in the germline V gene. In DNA form, the CDR3 reads TGTGCCAGCAGCCAGTCGACAGGGGAACCCTACGAGCAGTACTTC. Translation: CASSQSTGEPYEQYF. The variable domain in full, with the rest retrieved from reference TRBV14 and TRBJ2-7, is EAGVTQFPSHSVIEKGQTVTLRCDPISGHDNLYWYRRVMGKEIKFLLHFVKESKQDESGMPNNRFLAERTGGTYSTLKVQPAELEDSGVYFCASSQSTGEPYEQYFGPGTRLTVT.

The table lists this clone with a few counts. The chain employs TRBV5-1 and TRBJ1-2; TRBD1 matches at 10 bases. Looked up from germline, CDR1 is SGHRS and CDR2 is YFSETQ. The CDR3 contains 18 residues. Trimming removed 4 bases from V and 7 bases from J; junction bases left unmatched: 19. For the CDR3, the DNA is TGCGCCAGCAGCCATAACCCCCCGGGACAGGGGTCGGTTGGTGGCTACACCTTC. Protein product: CASSHNPPGQGSVGGYTF.

This clone is a singleton in its sample. The gene calls are TRBV11-2 and TRBJ2-6; D is perhaps TRBD1 (6 bases). The CDR3 has 18 residues. V dropped 5 bases and J dropped 1 base, with 18 bases sitting between them. CDR1 is SGHAT, CDR2 FQNNGV, per germline. CDR3 loop: CASSPRDKGGSGANVLTF. CDR3 coding DNA: TGTGCCAGCAGCCCCCGGGACAAAGGGGGTTCTGGGGCCAACGTCCTGACTTTC.

The CDR3 DNA sequence: TGTGCCAGCATTTCGGTTTTTATGAACACTGAAGCTTTCTTT. This sequence encodes CASISVFMNTEAFF. The chain employs TRBV2 and TRBJ1-1; D gene uncertain. The V end lost 7 bases, the J end lost 0 bases, and 12 bases lay between the germline ends. Germline V gene data show CDR1 as SNHLY and CDR2 as FYNNEI. This CDR3 has 14 residues.

The chain has TRBV19 and TRBJ1-1; 7 nucleotides align to TRBD1. J was trimmed by 1 base and V by 5 bases; bases with no gene match: 7. Germline CDR1 and CDR2: LNHDA and SQIVND (reference sequence). CDR3 size: 15 residues. The CDR3 sequence: CASSFSGTANTEAFF. In DNA, the CDR3 is TGTGCCAGTAGTTTCTCCGGGACAGCGAACACTGAAGCTTTCTTT.

The chain combines TRBV5-1 with TRBJ1-2; D not resolved. Germline CDR1 and CDR2: SGHRS and YFSETQ. This CDR3 is built from 14 residues. Trimming took 4 bases from V and 3 from J, leaving 13 bases between them. The CDR3: CASSLGLTDYGYTF. The CDR3 DNA is TGCGCCAGCAGCCTGGGGTTAACAGACTATGGCTACACCTTC.

J is TRBJ2-1 and V is TRBV10-1; 12 bases fit TRBD2. The CDR3 runs to 18 residues. With V trimmed by 6 bases and J by 0 bases, 9 bases remained unmatched. CDR1 and CDR2 (germline): WNHNN, SYGVQD (reference sequence). This CDR3 is CASSGRLAGGSSYNEQFF. The CDR3 DNA is TGCGCCAGCAGCGGAAGGCTAGCGGGAGGGAGCTCCTACAATGAGCAGTTCTTC.

The V and J genes are TRBV5-1 and TRBJ1-1; 8 bases are shared with TRBD1. The germline V gene encodes CDR1 SGHRS and CDR2 YFSETQ. The V and J ends lost 4 bases and 4 bases, in that order; junction bases with no gene match: 15. The CDR3 spans 17 residues. The CDR3 here is CASSLIRTGGGGTEAFF. The CDR3 coding sequence is TGCGCCAGCAGCCTGATACGAACAGGGGGAGGTGGCACTGAAGCTTTCTTT.

The gene calls are TRBV19 and TRBJ2-7; D perhaps matches TRBD1 (6 bases). V was shortened by 3 bases and J by 3 bases, with 9 bases between the two germline ends. The CDR3 loop spans 13 amino acids. Germline lookup yields CDR1 LNHDA and CDR2 SQIVND (reference sequence). The CDR3 DNA is TGTGCCAGTAGTATTAAGGGGGACTACGAGCAGTACTTC. It yields the protein CASSIKGDYEQYF.

This clone turned up a few times. The chain carries TRBV5-4 and TRBJ2-2; 7 bases match TRBD1. J was trimmed by 1 base and V by 1 base; bases with no gene match: 4. Germline lookup yields CDR1 SGHNT and CDR2 YYREEE (reference sequence). CDR3 length equals 16 residues. The CDR3 region has the DNA TGTGCCAGCAGCTTGCCCGGGACAGAGAACACCGGGGAGCTGTTTTTT. As protein: CASSLPGTENTGELFF.

The V gene is TRBV2, the J gene TRBJ1-5; D is possibly TRBD1 (5 bases). The V end lost 0 bases, the J end lost 5 bases, and 14 bases lay between the germline ends. Germline CDR1 reads SNHLY; CDR2 reads FYNNEI. This CDR3 has 16 residues. As DNA, the CDR3 is TGTGCCAGCAGTGAAGCGTATGCAGGGAGGGATCAGCCCCAGCATTTT. Translated, it gives CASSEAYAGRDQPQHF. The whole variable domain, remainder taken from reference TRBV2 and TRBJ1-5, is EPEVTQTPSHQVTQMGQEVILRCVPISNHLYFYWYRQILGQKVEFLVSFYNNEISEKSEIFDDQFSVERPDGSNFTLKIRSTKLEDSAMYFCASSEAYAGRDQPQHFGDGTRLSIL.

The sample holds a few counts of this clone. V is TRBV11-3 and J is TRBJ2-7; the D is unclear. This CDR3 contains 15 residues. The germline V and J ends were trimmed by 8 bases and 0 bases, with 17 bases remaining between them. Germline V gene lookup returns CDR1 SGHNT and CDR2 YENEEA. This CDR3 is CASAANPGYSYEQYF. CDR3 bases: TGTGCCAGCGCCGCGAACCCAGGATACTCCTACGAGCAGTACTTC.

Turning to this clone: This specimen includes other DNA sequences encoding the same CDR3. The chain joins TRBV19 to TRBJ2-2; TRBD1 agrees at 7 bases. Trimming cost V 8 bases and J 6 bases; bases outside gene matches: 6. The CDR3 sequence is 13 residues long. CDR1 is LNHDA and CDR2 is SQIVND in the germline V gene (reference sequence). CDR3 sequence: CASSTGSPGELFF. CDR3 coding DNA: TGTGCCAGTTCGACAGGGTCTCCCGGGGAGCTGTTTTTT. Together with reference TRBV19 and TRBJ2-2, the CDR3 gives the full variable domain: DGGITQSPKYLFRKEGQNVTLSCEQNLNHDAMYWYRQDPGQGLRLIYYSQIVNDFQKGDIAEGYSVSREKKESFPLTVTSAQKNPTAFYLCASSTGSPGELFFGEGSRLTVL.

CDR3 in DNA: TGTGCCAGCAGTGAACGGGGATCTCCTGAAGCTTTCTTT. It yields the protein CASSERGSPEAFF. The rearrangement uses TRBV6-1 and TRBJ1-1; D unresolved. Germline CDR1 MNHNS, CDR2 SASEGT. V was trimmed by 2 bases and J by 6 bases, leaving 10 bases between them. This CDR3 has 13 amino acids.